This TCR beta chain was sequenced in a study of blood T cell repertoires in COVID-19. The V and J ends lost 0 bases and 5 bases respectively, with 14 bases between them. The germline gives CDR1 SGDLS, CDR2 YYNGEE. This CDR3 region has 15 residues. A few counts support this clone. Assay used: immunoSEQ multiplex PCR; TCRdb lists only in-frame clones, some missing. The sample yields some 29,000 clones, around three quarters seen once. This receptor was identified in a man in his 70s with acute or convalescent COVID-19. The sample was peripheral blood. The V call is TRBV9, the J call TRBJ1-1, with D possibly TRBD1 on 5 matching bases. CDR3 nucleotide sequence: TGTGCCAGCAGCGTAGGAGCAGGGAAAGGTACTGAAGCTTTCTTT. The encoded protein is CASSVGAGKGTEAFF.